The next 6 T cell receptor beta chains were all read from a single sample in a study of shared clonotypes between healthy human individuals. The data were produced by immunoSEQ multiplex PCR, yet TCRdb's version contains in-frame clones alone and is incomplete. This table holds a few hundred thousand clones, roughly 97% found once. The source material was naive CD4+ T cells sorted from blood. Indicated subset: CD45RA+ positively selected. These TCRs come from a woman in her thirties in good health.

CDR3 in amino acids: CASSSLEAVGGYTF. CDR3 sequence (DNA): TGTGCCAGCAGCTCTCTTGAGGCTGTCGGGGGCTACACCTTC. J is TRBJ1-2 and V is TRBV7-8; no definite D call. The CDR3 runs 14 residues. Trimming took off 4 bases at V and 8 bases at J, with 17 bases between the two ends. Germline CDR1 is SGHVS and CDR2 is FQNEAQ.

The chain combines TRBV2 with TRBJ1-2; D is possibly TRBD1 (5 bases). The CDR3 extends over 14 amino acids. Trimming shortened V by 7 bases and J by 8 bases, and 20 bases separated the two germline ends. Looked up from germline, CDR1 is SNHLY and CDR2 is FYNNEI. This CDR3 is CASTQSRESRGYTF. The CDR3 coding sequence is TGTGCCAGCACGCAGAGCAGGGAGTCAAGGGGCTACACCTTC. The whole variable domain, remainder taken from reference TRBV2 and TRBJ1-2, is EPEVTQTPSHQVTQMGQEVILRCVPISNHLYFYWYRQILGQKVEFLVSFYNNEISEKSEIFDDQFSVERPDGSNFTLKIRSTKLEDSAMYFCASTQSRESRGYTFGSGTRLTVV.

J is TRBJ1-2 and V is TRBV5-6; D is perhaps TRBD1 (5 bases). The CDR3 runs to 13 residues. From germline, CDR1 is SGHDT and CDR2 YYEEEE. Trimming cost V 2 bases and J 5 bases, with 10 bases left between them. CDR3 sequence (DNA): TGTGCCAGCAGCTTTGGCAAGGGGTATGGCTACACCTTC. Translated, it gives CASSFGKGYGYTF.

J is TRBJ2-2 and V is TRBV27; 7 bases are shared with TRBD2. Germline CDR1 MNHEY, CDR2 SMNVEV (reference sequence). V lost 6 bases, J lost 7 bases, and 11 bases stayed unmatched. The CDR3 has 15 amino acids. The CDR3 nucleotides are TGTGCCAGCAGCTCGCGGGAGAGCATCGTCGGGGAGCTGTTTTTT. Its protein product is CASSSRESIVGELFF.

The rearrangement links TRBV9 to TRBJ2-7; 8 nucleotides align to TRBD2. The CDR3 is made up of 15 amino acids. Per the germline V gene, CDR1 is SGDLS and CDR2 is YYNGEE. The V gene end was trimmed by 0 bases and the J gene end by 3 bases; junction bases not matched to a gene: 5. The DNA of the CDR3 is TGTGCCAGCAGCGTAGCAGCGGGAGCGCGCTACGAGCAGTACTTC. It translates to CASSVAAGARYEQYF.

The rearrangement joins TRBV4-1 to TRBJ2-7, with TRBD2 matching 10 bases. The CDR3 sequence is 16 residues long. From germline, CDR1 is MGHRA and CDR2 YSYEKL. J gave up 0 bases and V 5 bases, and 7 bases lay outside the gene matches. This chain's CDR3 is CASSGLAGGLSYEQYF. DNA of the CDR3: TGCGCCAGCAGCGGGTTAGCGGGAGGCCTCTCCTACGAGCAGTACTTC.